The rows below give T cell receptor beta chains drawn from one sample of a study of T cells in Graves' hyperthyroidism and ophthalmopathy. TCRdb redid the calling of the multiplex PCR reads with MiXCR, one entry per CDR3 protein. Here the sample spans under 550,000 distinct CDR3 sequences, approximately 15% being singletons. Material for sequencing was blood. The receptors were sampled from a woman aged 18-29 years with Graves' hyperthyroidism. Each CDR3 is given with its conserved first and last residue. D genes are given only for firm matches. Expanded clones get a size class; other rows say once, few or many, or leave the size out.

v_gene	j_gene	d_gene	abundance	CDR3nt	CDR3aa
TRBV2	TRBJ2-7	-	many	TGTGCCAGCAGGGACAGCTACGAGCAGTACTTC	CASRDSYEQYF
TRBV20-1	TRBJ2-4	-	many	TGCAGTGCTAGACGGACCGCCAAAAACATTCAGTACTTC	CSARRTAKNIQYF
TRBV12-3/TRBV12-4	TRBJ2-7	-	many	TGTGCCAGCAGTTTACTTAGCGAAACCTACGAGCAGTACTTC	CASSLLSETYEQYF
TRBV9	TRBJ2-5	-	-	TGTGCCAGCAGTACAGGTTTTGGGTCAACAATAGAGACCCAGTACTTC	CASSTGFGSTIETQYF
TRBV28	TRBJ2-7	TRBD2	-	TGTGCCAGCAGTCCCCAGACTAGCACCACCTACGAGCAGTACTTC	CASSPQTSTTYEQYF
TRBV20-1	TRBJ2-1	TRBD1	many	TGCAGTGCCCAACAACAGGGGCGATTACTCTACAATGAGCAGTTCTTC	CSAQQQGRLLYNEQFF
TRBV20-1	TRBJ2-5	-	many	TGCAGTGCTAGAGGAGGGAGGAGACAGCAAGAGACCCAGTACTTC	CSARGGRRQQETQYF
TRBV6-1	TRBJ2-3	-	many	TGTGCCAGCAGTGAAAGACCCTTTGGACTGTCTCGTAGCACAGATACGCAGTATTTT	CASSERPFGLSRSTDTQYF
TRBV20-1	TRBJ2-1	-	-	TGCAGTGCTAGAGTTTCCGGGACTCGCAAGAATGAGCAGTTCTTC	CSARVSGTRKNEQFF
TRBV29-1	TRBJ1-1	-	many	TGCAGCGTTGTGGCAGGGGCCGGCGGGAGCACTGAAGCTTTCTTT	CSVVAGAGGSTEAFF
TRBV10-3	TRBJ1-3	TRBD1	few	TGTGCAACTTTCCCGGGACAGGGGATTAGGAGAAACACCATATATTTT	CATFPGQGIRRNTIYF
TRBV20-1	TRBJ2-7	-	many	TGCAGTGCTAGGTCTGTGAGAGAAAGCTCCTACGAGCAGTACTTC	CSARSVRESSYEQYF
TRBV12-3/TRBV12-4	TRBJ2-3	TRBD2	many	TGTGCCAGCAGTGCCGGGGGGAGTACGCAGTATTTT	CASSAGGSTQYF
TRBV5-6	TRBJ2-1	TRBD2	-	TGTGCCAGCAGCTTGGGTTTTGCGGGAGTCTCCTACAATGAGCAGTTCTTC	CASSLGFAGVSYNEQFF
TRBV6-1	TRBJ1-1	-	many	TGTGCCAGCACTCATAGCCTCCGGGACGGAGTATCAGAAGCTTTCTTT	CASTHSLRDGVSEAFF
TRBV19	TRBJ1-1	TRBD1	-	TGTGCCAGTACGTGGACAGGGGCCATGAACACTGAAGCTTTCTTT	CASTWTGAMNTEAFF
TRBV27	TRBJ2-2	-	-	TGTGCCAGCAGTTTCCGGGACACCGGGACCGGGGAGCTGTTTTTT	CASSFRDTGTGELFF
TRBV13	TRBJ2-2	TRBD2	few	TGTGCCAGCAGCGGCCGGCTAGCGGGAGTCAACACCGGGGAGCTGTTTTTT	CASSGRLAGVNTGELFF
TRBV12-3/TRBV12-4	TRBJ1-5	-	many	TGTGCCAGCAGTTTTTCGAGCAATCAGCCCCAGCATTTT	CASSFSSNQPQHF
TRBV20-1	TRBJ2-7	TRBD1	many	TGCAGTGCTTGGGACAGACAAGACTACGAGCAGTACTTC	CSAWDRQDYEQYF
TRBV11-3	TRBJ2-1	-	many	TGTGCCAGCAGCCGGACAGTAAACAATGAGCAGTTCTTC	CASSRTVNNEQFF
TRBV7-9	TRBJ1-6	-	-	TGTGCCAGCAGCTTCTTCAGTAATTCACCCCTCCACTTT	CASSFFSNSPLHF
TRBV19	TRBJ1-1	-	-	TGTGCCAGTACCCTTCGGGGAGGGCAGACTGAAGCTTTCTTT	CASTLRGGQTEAFF
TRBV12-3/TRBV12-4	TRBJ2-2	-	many	TGTGCCAGCAGGGGCGTCAGGTCCACCGGGGAGCTGTTTTTT	CASRGVRSTGELFF
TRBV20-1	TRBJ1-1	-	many	TGCAGTGCTAGGTGGAACTACAACACTGAAGCTTTCTTT	CSARWNYNTEAFF
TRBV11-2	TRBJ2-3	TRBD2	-	TGTGCCAGCAGCCCCAGCTCTAGCGGGAGAACGCAGTATTTT	CASSPSSSGRTQYF
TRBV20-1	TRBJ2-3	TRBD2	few	TGCAGTGCTAGAGGCCTAGCGGGAACAATAGATACGCAGTATTTT	CSARGLAGTIDTQYF
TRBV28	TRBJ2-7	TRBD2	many	TGTGCCAGCAGTTCGGGACTAGCCTCCTACGAGCAGTACTTC	CASSSGLASYEQYF
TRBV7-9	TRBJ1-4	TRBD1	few	TGTGCCAGCAGGGACAGGGCAACTAATGAAAAACTGTTTTTT	CASRDRATNEKLFF
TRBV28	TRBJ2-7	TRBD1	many	TGTGCCAGTACCGACTGGGACAGGGGAGGTGAGCAGTACTTC	CASTDWDRGGEQYF
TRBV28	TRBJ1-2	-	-	TGTGCCAGCAACGTTGGGACGGAAATTTTCACCTTC	CASNVGTEIFTF
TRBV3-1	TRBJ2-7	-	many	TGTGCCAGCAGTTACCGACGGGCCTACGAGCAGTACTTC	CASSYRRAYEQYF
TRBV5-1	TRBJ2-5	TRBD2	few	TGCGCCAGCGCCTCGGGGGGGGATGAGACCCAGTACTTC	CASASGGDETQYF
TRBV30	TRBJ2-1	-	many	TGTGCCTGGACCACCGCTAGGAATGAGCAGTTCTTC	CAWTTARNEQFF
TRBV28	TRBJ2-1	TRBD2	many	TGTGCCAGCAGTTTATGGGGTAGCGGGAGACTAAATGAGCAGTTCTTC	CASSLWGSGRLNEQFF
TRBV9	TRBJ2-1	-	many	TGTGCCAGCAGCGGCGAAGGGGCCAATGAGCAGTTCTTC	CASSGEGANEQFF
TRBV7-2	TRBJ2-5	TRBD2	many	TGTGCCAGCAGCGCCTCGGCTAGCGGGCTACTCCAAGAGACCCAGTACTTC	CASSASASGLLQETQYF
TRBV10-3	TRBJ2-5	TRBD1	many	TGTGCCATCAGTGAGGGGACAGCACAAGAGACCCAGTACTTC	CAISEGTAQETQYF
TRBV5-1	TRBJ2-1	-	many	TGCGCCAGCAGCTTGGAAGGGGGTGGGCAATACAATGAGCAGTTCTTC	CASSLEGGGQYNEQFF
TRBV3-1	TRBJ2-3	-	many	TGTGCCAGCAGAGCCAATAGTATGGAAGATACGCAGTATTTT	CASRANSMEDTQYF
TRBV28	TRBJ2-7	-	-	TGTGCCAGCAGTCTCCACCGGGTTATCTACGAGCAGTACTTC	CASSLHRVIYEQYF
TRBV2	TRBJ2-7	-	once	TGTGCCAGCAGCACCTACTACGAGCAGTGCTTC	CASSTYYEQCF
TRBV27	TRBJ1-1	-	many	TGTGCCAGCAGTTCCACACTCTCTGACACTGAAGCTTTCTTT	CASSSTLSDTEAFF
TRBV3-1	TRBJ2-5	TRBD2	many	TGTGCCAGCACCCATCTAGCGGGAGGGCGAGAGACCCAGTACTTC	CASTHLAGGRETQYF
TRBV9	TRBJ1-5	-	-	TGTGCCAGCAGCGTAGCGAGTAGCAATCAGCCCCAGCATTTT	CASSVASSNQPQHF
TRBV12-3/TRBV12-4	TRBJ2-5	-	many	TGTGCCAGCAGCTTAGGGGGGCTGGAGACCCAGTACTTC	CASSLGGLETQYF
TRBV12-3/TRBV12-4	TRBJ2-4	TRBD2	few	TGTGCCAGCAGTTTAGCGCTTAGCGGGAGTACAAGAAACATTCAGTACTTC	CASSLALSGSTRNIQYF
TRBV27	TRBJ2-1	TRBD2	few	TGTGCCAGCAGTTTTAGCGGGAGGAATGTTGAGCAGTTCTTC	CASSFSGRNVEQFF
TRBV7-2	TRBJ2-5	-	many	TGTGCCAGCAGCTTAGCGTCTAGGGTAGAGACCCAGTACTTC	CASSLASRVETQYF
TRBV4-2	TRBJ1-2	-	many	TGTGCCAGCAGCCAAAGGGGAGCGAACTATGGCTACACCTTC	CASSQRGANYGYTF
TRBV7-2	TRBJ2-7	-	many	TGTGCCAGCAGCTTAACAGGGAGTACTAGCTACGAGCAGTACTTC	CASSLTGSTSYEQYF
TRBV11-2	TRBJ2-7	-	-	TGTGCTTCCAGCAGCTTAGTCGGCGAGCAGTACTTC	CASSSLVGEQYF
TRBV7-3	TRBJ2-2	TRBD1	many	TGTGCCAGCAGCACCCGACAGGGGCCGCACACCGGGGAGCTGTTTTTT	CASSTRQGPHTGELFF
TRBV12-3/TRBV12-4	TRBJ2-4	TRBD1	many	TGTGCCAGCAGTTTAGGGGTTGACAGGGGGATAGCCAAAAACATTCAGTACTTC	CASSLGVDRGIAKNIQYF
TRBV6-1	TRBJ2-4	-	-	TGTGCCAGCAGTGAGCCAGGGGATATAGCCAAAAACATTCAGTACTTC	CASSEPGDIAKNIQYF
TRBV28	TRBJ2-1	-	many	TGTGCCAGCAGTCTGGTGGGGACATTTAACAATGAGCAGTTCTTC	CASSLVGTFNNEQFF
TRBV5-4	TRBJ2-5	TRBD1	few	TGTGCCAGCAGCATTGGACAGGTGGGGACACAAGAGACCCAGTACTTC	CASSIGQVGTQETQYF
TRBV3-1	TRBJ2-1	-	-	TGTGCCAGCAGCCAAGACTGGAGATCACGGGCGGGGAATGAGCAGTTCTTC	CASSQDWRSRAGNEQFF
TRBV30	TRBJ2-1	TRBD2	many	TGTGCCTGGAGTACGGGACTAGCGGGAGAAGGTGAGCAGTTCTTC	CAWSTGLAGEGEQFF